Listed below are T cell receptor beta chains from one sample, sequenced in a study of beta chain features in type 1 diabetes. The table came from immunoSEQ multiplex PCR; TCRdb's copy has only in-frame clones and leaves some out. The sample consists of about 160,000 clones, 10% to 13% of them appearing once. The sequenced material came from central memory CD4+ T cells from blood. These receptors were taken from a man younger than 40 with type 1 diabetes. The CDR3 runs from the conserved cysteine through the conserved F or W. Each record gives: D gene, V gene, J gene, clone size, CDR3 protein, CDR3 DNA. D genes are given only for firm matches. Clone size is given for some rows only: seen once, a few or many times, or a class if the clone is expanded.

>-|TRBV2|TRBJ1-2|few
CASSDGRGDGYTF
TGTGCCAGCAGTGACGGCAGGGGTGATGGCTACACCTTC
>-|TRBV6-5|TRBJ1-3|-
CASSYGIGGSGNTIYF
TGTGCCAGCAGTTACGGGATAGGGGGCTCTGGAAACACCATATATTTT
>-|TRBV29-1|TRBJ2-7|-
CSVESPGGRSSYEQYF
TGCAGCGTTGAAAGCCCCGGGGGTAGAAGCTCCTACGAGCAGTACTTC
>TRBD2|TRBV5-5|TRBJ2-7|-
CASSLELAGTSSASEQYF
TGTGCCAGCAGCTTGGAACTAGCGGGAACCTCTTCGGCCAGCGAGCAGTACTTC
>TRBD2|TRBV30|TRBJ2-1|few
CAWTATSGSWNEQFF
TGTGCCTGGACAGCCACTAGCGGGAGCTGGAATGAGCAGTTCTTC
>-|TRBV13|TRBJ2-7|-
CASSPAGSEQYF
TGTGCCAGCAGCCCGGCGGGCTCCGAGCAGTACTTC
>TRBD2|TRBV30|TRBJ2-1|few
CAWLGLAGASSYNEQFF
TGTGCCTGGTTAGGTCTAGCGGGAGCGAGCTCCTACAATGAGCAGTTCTTC
>-|TRBV29-1|TRBJ2-5|-
CSLRRDARETQYF
TGCAGCTTGAGGAGGGACGCAAGGGAGACCCAGTACTTC
>-|TRBV5-1|TRBJ2-5|-
CASSLTLETQYF
TGCGCCAGCAGCTTGACTTTAGAGACCCAGTACTTC
>-|TRBV27|TRBJ2-5|few
CASKKFLVSWETQYF
TGTGCCAGCAAAAAGTTCCTAGTCTCGTGGGAGACCCAGTACTTC
>-|TRBV5-6|TRBJ2-1|-
CASSFYGNSYNEQFF
TGTGCCAGCAGCTTCTACGGGAACTCCTACAATGAGCAGTTCTTC
>TRBD2|TRBV4-2|TRBJ2-3|few
CASSREPSGRPDTQYF
TGTGCCAGCAGCCGCGAACCGAGCGGGAGACCAGATACGCAGTATTTT
>TRBD2|TRBV7-6|TRBJ2-7|few
CASSLDSGRFEQYF
TGTGCCAGCAGCTTAGATAGCGGGAGATTCGAGCAGTACTTC
>-|TRBV21-1|TRBJ2-5|-
CASSKDRTKETQYF
TGTGCCAGCAGCAAAGACCGGACAAAAGAGACCCAGTACTTC
>-|TRBV29-1|TRBJ1-1|-
CSVQQQGLGEAFF
TGCAGCGTTCAACAACAGGGCTTGGGTGAAGCTTTCTTT
>TRBD1|TRBV7-9|TRBJ2-7|few
CASSWSTGLGSEQYF
TGTGCCAGCAGCTGGTCGACAGGGCTTGGATCCGAGCAGTACTTC
>TRBD2|TRBV12-5|TRBJ2-1|-
CASGLETSGNEQFF
TGTGCTAGTGGTTTGGAAACTAGCGGCAATGAGCAGTTCTTC
>TRBD2|TRBV13|TRBJ2-1|-
CASSRLAGYNEQFF
TGTGCCAGCAGCCGACTAGCGGGATACAATGAGCAGTTCTTC
>TRBD2|TRBV30|TRBJ2-1|few
CAWSVWPGGGGNEQFF
TGTGCCTGGAGTGTATGGCCGGGGGGGGGAGGCAATGAGCAGTTCTTC
>-|TRBV30|TRBJ2-1|-
CAWSSGGPYNEQFF
TGTGCCTGGAGTTCCGGGGGGCCCTACAATGAGCAGTTCTTC
>-|TRBV5-4|TRBJ2-5|few
CASSTAGGETQYF
TGTGCCAGCAGCACCGCCGGAGGGGAGACCCAGTACTTC
>-|TRBV29-1|TRBJ2-7|few
CSVQFGTGNFYEQYF
TGCAGCGTCCAATTTGGCACAGGGAATTTCTACGAGCAGTACTTC
>TRBD1|TRBV2|TRBJ2-7|-
CASRTGDAQYF
TGTGCCAGCAGGACAGGGGACGCGCAGTACTTC
>-|TRBV29-1|TRBJ1-2|-
CSVQGSGYGYTF
TGCAGCGTACAGGGTTCAGGCTATGGCTACACCTTC
>-|TRBV10-3|TRBJ2-7|-
CAISEPQVSEQYF
TGTGCCATCAGTGAGCCCCAGGTTAGCGAGCAGTACTTC